These 15 T cell receptor beta chains share one sample of origin, sequenced in a study of T cell changes during pregnancy in multiple sclerosis. Here immunoSEQ multiplex PCR was the method, and the copy in TCRdb shows in-frame clones only, minus some. This sample has about 87,000 clones, with approximately 92% found just once. The sequenced sample was peripheral blood, obtained in the third trimester of pregnancy. Source of these receptors: a female donor in good health, enrolled as a control in a pregnancy study.

J is TRBJ1-1 and V is TRBV19; no reliable D call. This CDR3 is 15 amino acids long. The V end was cut by 11 bases, the J end by 1 base, with 20 bases between. The germline V gene encodes CDR1 LNHDA and CDR2 SQIVND (reference sequence). CDR3 loop: CAGVGLSAGNTEAFF. The CDR3, as DNA: TGTGCCGGGGTCGGACTGTCTGCAGGGAACACTGAAGCTTTCTTT.

This clone was seen just once. CDR3 bases: TGTGCCAGCAGGGCACAGGGGGTAACAGCAGATACGCAGTATTTT. Protein product: CASRAQGVTADTQYF. V usage is TRBV6-5 and J usage is TRBJ2-3, with 8 bases aligning to TRBD1. Germline-derived CDR1 and CDR2 are MNHEY and SVGAGI. This CDR3 is built from 15 residues. The V segment lost 6 bases and the J segment 4 bases; nucleotides outside the gene matches: 9.

The rearrangement links TRBV27 to TRBJ2-5, with no clear D. The CDR3 is made up of 14 amino acids. The germline CDR1 and CDR2 sequences are MNHEY and SMNVEV (reference sequence). The V end lost 6 bases, the J end lost 5 bases, and 16 bases lay between the germline ends. CDR3 amino acids: CASSDNWLRETQYF. DNA for the CDR3: TGTGCCAGCAGCGACAATTGGCTTCGGGAGACCCAGTACTTC.

The chain is built from TRBV14 and TRBJ2-5; perhaps TRBD2 as D (5 bases). With 2 bases removed from V and 4 bases from J, the gap between germline ends came to 11 bases. Per the germline V gene, CDR1 is SGHDN and CDR2 is FVKESK. The CDR3 is 14 residues long. The CDR3 spells CASSQFFEGETQYF. For the CDR3, the DNA is TGTGCCAGCAGCCAATTCTTCGAGGGAGAGACCCAGTACTTC.

The CDR3 sequence is CASSQTGRSSYEQYF. The CDR3 bases are TGTGCCAGCAGCCAGACAGGGAGGAGCTCCTACGAGCAGTACTTC. The chain is built from TRBV6-6 and TRBJ2-7; perhaps TRBD1 as D (7 bases). V lost 6 bases to trimming and J lost 0 bases, with 15 bases between them. CDR1 and CDR2 (germline): MNHNY, SVGAGI (reference sequence). The CDR3 sequence is 15 residues long.

A single count supports this clone. This chain joins TRBV5-4 and TRBJ2-3; 7 nucleotides agree with TRBD1. The CDR3 totals 15 residues. Germline lookup yields CDR1 SGHNT and CDR2 YYREEE (reference sequence). Trimming removed 0 bases from V and 5 bases from J; junction bases left unmatched: 6. CDR3 sequence reads: CASSLGQGHQDTQYF. CDR3 nucleotides: TGTGCCAGCAGCTTGGGACAGGGTCATCAAGATACGCAGTATTTT.

CDR3 bases: TGTGCCAGCAGCTTGGCCAGCGGGAGGGAGCAGTACTTC. Protein product: CASSLASGREQYF. This chain links TRBV5-6 with TRBJ2-7; 9 bases agree with TRBD2. From germline, CDR1 is SGHDT and CDR2 YYEEEE. This CDR3 has 13 amino acids. The trim removed 0 bases at V and 7 bases at J, leaving 2 bases unmatched.

V gene TRBV11-2 combines with J gene TRBJ2-5; 8 positions match TRBD2. The junction had 10 bases not matched to a gene; V was cut back by 7 bases and J by 3 bases. This CDR3 has 15 amino acids. CDR1 is SGHAT, CDR2 FQNNGV, per germline. CDR3 coding DNA: TGTGCCAGCACCCCTCAGGACGGGAGGGAAGAGACCCAGTACTTC. The encoded protein is CASTPQDGREETQYF.

The chain couples TRBV15 to TRBJ2-3; 8 bases align to TRBD1. Germline V gene data show CDR1 as LNHNV and CDR2 as YYDKDF (reference sequence). The CDR3 runs to 15 residues. V trimming: 5 bases; J trimming: 1 base; junction bases outside the gene matches: 5. The CDR3 nucleotides are TGTGCCACCAGCCGGGCGACAGGGGGCACAGATACGCAGTATTTT. Encoded protein: CATSRATGGTDTQYF.

In this sample, this clone turned up a few times. The V gene is TRBV5-6, the J gene TRBJ2-1, with a tentative D call TRBD2 (6 bases). Trimming left V 0 bases short and J 5 bases short, with 12 bases between. The CDR3 consists of 15 residues. Germline assignment: CDR1 SGHDT and CDR2 YYEEEE. The CDR3 loop reads CASSLVGSPNNEQFF. In nucleotides, the CDR3 is TGTGCCAGCAGCTTGGTCGGGAGCCCAAACAATGAGCAGTTCTTC.

This rearrangement joins TRBV10-3 to TRBJ2-1; 11 bases are shared with TRBD2. Germline V gene data show CDR1 as ENHRY and CDR2 as SYGVKD. There are 15 residues in the CDR3. Trimming removed 4 bases from V and 7 bases from J; junction bases left unmatched: 6. Written as DNA, the CDR3 is TGTGCCATCAGTGGGGATAGCGGGAGGGAGAATGAGCAGTTCTTC. As protein: CAISGDSGRENEQFF.

The rearrangement joins TRBV29-1 to TRBJ2-2; a weak D match, TRBD2 (6 bases). V lost 4 bases and J 4 bases, leaving 10 bases between the germline ends. The CDR3 is made up of 13 amino acids. In germline, CDR1 is SQVTM, CDR2 ANQGSEA. The CDR3 bases are TGCAGCGTTGGGGCGGGAAGCACCGGGGAGCTGTTTTTT. Translation gives CSVGAGSTGELFF.

V gene TRBV9 combines with J gene TRBJ2-1, with TRBD1 matching over 8 bases. Per the germline V gene, CDR1 is SGDLS and CDR2 is YYNGEE. There are 15 residues in the CDR3. The V and J ends lost 4 bases and 0 bases, in that order; junction bases with no gene match: 3. The CDR3: CASSPTGGSYNEQFF. CDR3 DNA sequence: TGTGCCAGCAGCCCTACAGGGGGCTCCTACAATGAGCAGTTCTTC.

This sequence joins TRBV5-1 and TRBJ2-3; 10 nucleotides align to TRBD2. The V and J ends lost 4 bases and 4 bases, in that order; junction bases with no gene match: 6. Germline CDR1 reads SGHRS; CDR2 reads YFSETQ. CDR3 length equals 15 residues. The CDR3 nucleotides are TGCGCCAGCAGCGCCGTAGCGGGAGGCGCAGATACGCAGTATTTT. It codes for CASSAVAGGADTQYF.

This chain uses TRBV5-4 with TRBJ2-1; 8 nucleotides match TRBD2. There are 14 residues in the CDR3. The junction had 2 bases not matched to a gene; V was cut back by 1 base and J by 5 bases. Germline V gene lookup returns CDR1 SGHNT and CDR2 YYREEE (reference sequence). CDR3 sequence (DNA): TGTGCCAGCAGCTTGCCAGCGGGAGACAATGAGCAGTTCTTC. This codes for CASSLPAGDNEQFF.